This TCR beta chain was captured in a study of blood T cell repertoires in COVID-19. Study-wide background: Specimens from acute and convalescent COVID-19 originated in the United States, Italy and Spain.

Source study methods: Cell counts per sample came from amplifying reference gene primers. Libraries were prepared by immunoSEQ multiplex PCR; TCRdb keeps only in-frame clonotypes and omits some of them. The V and J calls and clone size come from that table; D and trimming were worked out from the DNA. The data show some 270,000 clones, roughly 91% seen once. Germline trimming cut 4 bases from V and 6 bases from J; bases unmatched to any gene: 11. Per the germline V gene, CDR1 is LGHDT and CDR2 is YNNKEL (reference sequence). The CDR3 consists of 16 residues. The receptor's source is a man younger than 45 with acute or convalescent COVID-19. Sequencing was done on a sample of peripheral blood. V is TRBV3-1 (or the pseudogene TRBV3-2) and J is TRBJ2-3; 9 nucleotides align to TRBD2. The CDR3: CASSRKSGGPGDTQYF. The CDR3 coding sequence is TGTGCCAGCAGCCGGAAGAGCGGGGGGCCCGGGGATACGCAGTATTTT.